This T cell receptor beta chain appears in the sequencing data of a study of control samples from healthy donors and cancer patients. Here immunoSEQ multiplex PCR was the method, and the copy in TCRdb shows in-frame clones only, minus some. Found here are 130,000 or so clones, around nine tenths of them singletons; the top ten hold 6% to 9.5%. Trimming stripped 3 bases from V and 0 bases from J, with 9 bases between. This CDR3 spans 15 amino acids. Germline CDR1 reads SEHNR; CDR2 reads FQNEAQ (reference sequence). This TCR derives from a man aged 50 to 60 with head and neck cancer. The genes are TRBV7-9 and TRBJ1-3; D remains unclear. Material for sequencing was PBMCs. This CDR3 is CASSFGPYSGNTIYF. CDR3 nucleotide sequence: TGTGCCAGCAGCTTCGGACCTTACTCTGGAAACACCATATATTTT.